A single sample is the source of the 14 T cell receptor beta chains below, sequenced in a study of identical twins. Using its own MiXCR run on the 5' RACE reads, TCRdb lists one record per CDR3 protein. The sample has under 900,000 distinct CDR3 sequences, 15% to 20% seen once. The same sample was also used in a study of T cells expressing NK-cell markers.

The sequenced material came from PBMCs. Receptor source: a woman under 30 in good health.

This rearrangement joins TRBV20-1 to TRBJ2-1, with TRBD1 as a possible D gene (6 bases). The V gene lost 6 bases and the J gene lost 5 bases, with 20 bases spanning the gap. The CDR3 runs to 15 residues. From germline, CDR1 is DFQATT and CDR2 SNEGSKA (reference sequence). The CDR3 DNA reads as TGCAGTGCCCGACCCCGAAGGGCAGGGGACAATGAGCAGTTCTTC. Translating it yields CSARPRRAGDNEQFF.

This clonotype was observed a few times. The chain carries TRBV12-3 or TRBV12-4 and TRBJ2-1; 11 nucleotides align to TRBD1. V gave up 6 bases and J gave up 7 bases; unmatched junction bases: 2. The CDR3 runs to 13 residues. Here the CDR3 DNA reads TGTGCCAGCAGGGGGACAGGGGGAAATGAGCAGTTCTTC. Translated: CASRGTGGNEQFF.

This clonotype appeared a few times. The V gene is TRBV11-2, the J gene TRBJ2-5; D gene unclear. CDR1 SGHAT and CDR2 FQNNGV come from the germline V gene. Trimming left V 5 bases short and J 0 bases short, with 10 bases between. This CDR3 region has 14 residues. DNA for the CDR3: TGTGCCAGCAGCCTCCCTAAGTACCAAGAGACCCAGTACTTC. Protein: CASSLPKYQETQYF.

This clonotype was observed a few times. The chain recombines TRBV7-2 with TRBJ1-1; the match to TRBD1 covers 9 bases. CDR1 is SGHTA and CDR2 is FQGNSA in the germline V gene. Germline trimming cut 5 bases from V and 5 bases from J; bases unmatched to any gene: 6. The CDR3 is 14 residues long. CDR3 loop: CASSEQGAGTEAFF. As DNA, the CDR3 is TGTGCCAGCAGCGAACAGGGGGCGGGTACTGAAGCTTTCTTT.

V gene TRBV29-1 combines with J gene TRBJ1-2, with a weak D call TRBD1 (5 bases). The V gene's germline CDR1 is SQVTM and CDR2 ANQGSEA. This CDR3 has 14 residues. V was shortened by 6 bases and J by 2 bases, with 16 bases between the two germline ends. The CDR3 sequence is CSVHGGGINYGYTF. The CDR3 nucleotides read TGCAGCGTCCACGGGGGAGGGATCAACTATGGCTACACCTTC. Combining the CDR3 with reference TRBV29-1 and TRBJ1-2 gives the whole variable domain SAVISQKPSRDICQRGTSLTIQCQVDSQVTMMFWYRQQPGQSLTLIATANQGSEATYESGFVIDKFPISRPNLTFSTLTVSNMSPEDSSIYLCSVHGGGINYGYTFGSGTRLTVV.

This clonotype was counted between two and nine times. The gene calls are TRBV6-1 and TRBJ2-2; 9 positions match TRBD2. Germline V gene data show CDR1 as MNHNS and CDR2 as SASEGT. Germline trimming cut 5 bases from V and 6 bases from J; bases unmatched to any gene: 4. The CDR3 loop spans 14 amino acids. CDR3 amino acids: CASSLSGGPGELFF. As DNA, the CDR3 is TGTGCCAGCAGTCTAAGCGGGGGGCCCGGGGAGCTGTTTTTT.

The gene calls are TRBV4-3 and TRBJ2-3; tentatively, D is TRBD1 (5 bases). V dropped 0 bases and J dropped 8 bases, with 15 bases sitting between them. This CDR3 is built from 15 residues. CDR1 and CDR2 from the germline V gene are LGHNA and YSLEER. CDR3 loop: CASSQDVKGMSTQYF. The CDR3 DNA follows: TGCGCCAGCAGCCAAGATGTCAAGGGGATGAGTACGCAGTATTTT.

This clonotype was picked up a small number of times. The gene calls are TRBV29-1 and TRBJ2-7; 7 positions match TRBD1. The CDR3 consists of 13 residues. The germline CDR1 and CDR2 sequences are SQVTM and ANQGSEA. With 5 bases clipped from V and 6 bases from J, the junction kept 10 bases outside the gene matches. The CDR3 here is CSVFTGTASEQYF. The CDR3 region has the DNA TGCAGCGTTTTTACCGGGACAGCGAGCGAGCAGTACTTC.

This clonotype was seen a few times. The chain joins TRBV7-2 to TRBJ2-3; D remains unclear. The CDR3 is made up of 14 amino acids. From germline, CDR1 is SGHTA and CDR2 FQGNSA. Trimming pared 4 bases from V and 2 bases from J, leaving 10 bases between. The CDR3 coding sequence is TGTGCCAGCAGCTCTAATTGGAACACAGATACGCAGTATTTT. It translates to CASSSNWNTDTQYF. Full variable domain (outside the CDR3, taken from reference TRBV7-2 and TRBJ2-3): GAGVSQSPSNKVTEKGKDVELRCDPISGHTALYWYRQSLGQGLEFLIYFQGNSAPDKSGLPSDRFSAERTGGSVSTLTIQRTQQEDSAVYLCASSSNWNTDTQYFGPGTRLTVL.

This clonotype was seen a few times. V usage is TRBV20-1 and J usage is TRBJ2-5; D uncertain. Germline-derived CDR1 and CDR2 are DFQATT and SNEGSKA (reference sequence). The CDR3 has 15 residues. V was shortened by 4 bases and J by 5 bases, with 20 bases between the two germline ends. The CDR3 sequence: CSAKLGPRWQETQYF. CDR3 in DNA: TGCAGTGCTAAGCTGGGCCCCCGATGGCAGGAGACCCAGTACTTC.

This clonotype was seen a few times. This clone may be a read error of a much larger clone one base away. The gene calls are TRBV7-2 and TRBJ2-7; D not resolved. This CDR3 is built from 12 residues. Trimming took off 2 bases at V and 4 bases at J, with 6 bases between the two ends. Germline CDR1 is SGHTA and CDR2 is FQGNSA. In nucleotides, the CDR3 is TGTGCCAGCAGCTTAATCTGGTACGAGCAGTACTTC. This codes for CASSLIWYEQYF.

The chain has TRBV10-2 and TRBJ2-3; perhaps TRBD1 as D (7 bases). Germline V CDR1 and CDR2: WSHSY, SAAADI. CDR3 length: 16 residues. Deletions cut 4 bases from V and 0 bases from J, with 14 bases between. In DNA form, the CDR3 reads TGCGCCAGCAGTGGGACTCAGGGGGGTAGCACAGATACGCAGTATTTT. Protein sequence: CASSGTQGGSTDTQYF.

The sample holds a few counts of this clonotype. This sequence joins TRBV6-1 and TRBJ2-7; tentative D call: TRBD2 (5 bases). This CDR3 spans 15 amino acids. Germline values: CDR1 MNHNS, CDR2 SASEGT. With 4 bases removed from V and 2 bases from J, the gap between germline ends came to 15 bases. The CDR3 bases are TGTGCCAGCAGTGGGACTCACGCCGGGACCTACGAGCAGTACTTC. Translated: CASSGTHAGTYEQYF.

This clonotype was recorded many times. The CDR3 DNA reads as TGCAGCGTGAGAGCGGGATGGGATGAGCAGTTCTTC. It specifies CSVRAGWDEQFF. This chain joins TRBV29-1 and TRBJ2-1; 7 positions agree with TRBD2. Per germline, CDR1 SQVTM and CDR2 ANQGSEA. J was trimmed by 8 bases and V by 6 bases; bases with no gene match: 7. This CDR3 contains 12 residues.